These T cell receptor beta chains were read from a single sample in a study of blood T cell repertoires in COVID-19. Clones were sequenced by immunoSEQ multiplex PCR, and TCRdb holds only the in-frame ones, with some missing. The table records 370,000 or so clones, over 65% of them present only once. Source material: peripheral blood. These TCRs come from a human donor with acute or convalescent COVID-19. The donor label of this sample is uncertain. The CDR3 runs from the conserved cysteine through the conserved F or W. The D gene is left open where the match is weak. Clone size is given for some rows only: seen once, a few or many times, or a class if the clone is expanded.

j_call | clone_size | v_call | d_call | cdr3_nt | cdr3_aa
TRBJ2-3 | once | TRBV30 | NA | TGTGCCTGGAGTTTCGGCGGAGAGACTAGCACAGATACGCAGTATTTT | CAWSFGGETSTDTQYF
TRBJ2-1 | NA | TRBV10-3 | TRBD2 | TGTGCCATCAGTGAACGACTAGCGGGAGGAACCTACAATGAGCAGTTCTTC | CAISERLAGGTYNEQFF
TRBJ2-3 | NA | TRBV7-6 | NA | TGTGCCAGCAGCCCAAACAGAAATTACACAGATACGCAGTATTTT | CASSPNRNYTDTQYF
TRBJ1-2 | NA | TRBV28 | TRBD1 | TGTGCCAGCAAGCCGGGACAGCATCACTATGGCTACACCTTC | CASKPGQHHYGYTF
TRBJ1-1 | NA | TRBV3-1/TRBV3-2 | TRBD1 | TGTGCCAGCAGCCCCTGGGACAGGGGGAGGGGGAACACTGAAGCTTTCTTT | CASSPWDRGRGNTEAFF
TRBJ1-1 | NA | TRBV6-5 | NA | TGTGCCAGCAGTTACTCGTCAGTTGGTGAAGCTTTCTTT | CASSYSSVGEAFF
TRBJ2-1 | few | TRBV19 | TRBD2 | TGTGCCAGTAGTAATGCGGGAGTGAGGGGCAATGAGCAGTTCTTC | CASSNAGVRGNEQFF
TRBJ2-1 | once | TRBV30 | NA | TGTGCCTGGAACATAGGGGTCCCCTACAATGAGCAGTTCTTC | CAWNIGVPYNEQFF
TRBJ2-2 | NA | TRBV14 | NA | TGTGCCAGCAGCCAGGTTACAGCTACCGGGGAGCTGTTTTTT | CASSQVTATGELFF
TRBJ1-5 | once | TRBV5-1 | TRBD1 | TGCGCCAGCAGCTTGGACGGACAGGGCTATCGACCCCAGCATTTT | CASSLDGQGYRPQHF
TRBJ2-7 | NA | TRBV12-3/TRBV12-4 | NA | TGTGCCAGCAGTGCGGGACGGCACTACGAGCAGTACTTC | CASSAGRHYEQYF
TRBJ2-1 | NA | TRBV6-4 | TRBD2 | TGTGCCAGCAGCGGGACTAGCAACAATGAGCAGTTCTTC | CASSGTSNNEQFF
TRBJ1-2 | NA | TRBV6-5 | TRBD1 | TGTGCCACCCACGACAGGGGGGATTCCTATGGCTACACCTTC | CATHDRGDSYGYTF
TRBJ1-4 | NA | TRBV15 | NA | TGTGCCACCAGTCCGTTCACTACTAATGAAAAACTGTTTTTT | CATSPFTTNEKLFF
TRBJ1-2 | NA | TRBV15 | TRBD1 | TGTGCCACCAGCAGGGCTAGGGACAGGGGAGATCTACACTATGGCTACACCTTC | CATSRARDRGDLHYGYTF
TRBJ1-4 | NA | TRBV19 | TRBD1 | TGTGCCAGTAGGCCGGGACAGGGGAAGAGGGTGGATGAAAAACTGTTTTTT | CASRPGQGKRVDEKLFF
TRBJ2-6 | NA | TRBV6-6 | NA | TGTGCCAGCAGTTACTCGCCGGGGGCTGGGGCCAACGTCCTGACTTTC | CASSYSPGAGANVLTF
TRBJ2-7 | NA | TRBV6-5 | NA | TGTGCCAGCAGTTCCTCGGGAGCGGAGTACGAGCAGTACTTC | CASSSSGAEYEQYF
TRBJ1-2 | NA | TRBV5-4 | NA | TGTGCCAGCAGCCCTGACCCCAGGGGCTATGGCTACACCTTC | CASSPDPRGYGYTF
TRBJ2-7 | once | TRBV24-1 | NA | TGTGCCACCAGTGATTCTCGCGGAGGCAGCAACGAGCAGTACTTC | CATSDSRGGSNEQYF
TRBJ1-5 | few | TRBV19 | NA | TGTGCCAGATATAAGCCGCCCCACCGGGGGGATAGTACTTATAGCAATCAGCCCCAGCATTTT | CARYKPPHRGDSTYSNQPQHF
TRBJ2-3 | NA | TRBV2 | NA | TGTGCCAGCAGTGAGGAACAGATAACGACAGATACGCAGTATTTT | CASSEEQITTDTQYF
TRBJ2-5 | few | TRBV5-1 | NA | TGCGCCAGCAGCCGATATACAGGGCCAGAGACCCAGTACTTC | CASSRYTGPETQYF
TRBJ1-6 | NA | TRBV11-2 | NA | TGTGCCAGCAGCCCCGGACAGAGAAATAATTCACCCCTCCACTTT | CASSPGQRNNSPLHF
TRBJ2-7 | NA | TRBV5-1 | NA | TGCGCCAGCAGCTTATCAGGGGCCTCCTACGAGCAGTACTTC | CASSLSGASYEQYF
TRBJ2-7 | NA | TRBV7-9 | TRBD1 | TGTGCCAGCAGCTTATCACAGGGGGTCTACGAGCAGTACTTC | CASSLSQGVYEQYF
TRBJ2-3 | NA | TRBV6-6 | NA | TGTGCCAGCAGTTTCCCACGGGGCCAGGGGGGAGATACGCAGTATTTT | CASSFPRGQGGDTQYF
TRBJ2-5 | NA | TRBV18 | NA | TGTGCCAGCTCACGTCAAACGGGGGATGGAGAGACCCAGTACTTC | CASSRQTGDGETQYF
TRBJ2-3 | NA | TRBV27 | TRBD2 | TGTGCCAGCACGGGACTAGCGGGGACAGATACGCAGTATTTT | CASTGLAGTDTQYF
TRBJ1-6 | few | TRBV4-1 | TRBD1 | TGCGCCAGCAGCCAACATGGACAGGGGAACGCCTATAATTCACCCCTCCACTTT | CASSQHGQGNAYNSPLHF
TRBJ2-3 | NA | TRBV7-2 | NA | TGTGCCAGCAGCTTATCGGTGCGAAGCACAGATACGCAGTATTTT | CASSLSVRSTDTQYF
TRBJ2-2 | few | TRBV19 | TRBD2 | TGTGCCAGTAAACTAGCGGGGGGGCCGGCCGGGGAGCTGTTTTTT | CASKLAGGPAGELFF
TRBJ1-2 | NA | TRBV7-6 | TRBD1 | TGTGCCAGCAGCCGAGGCGGACAGGGTTTTTATGGCTACACCTTC | CASSRGGQGFYGYTF
TRBJ1-1 | NA | TRBV15 | TRBD1 | TGTGCCACCAGCAGGTTGGGACAGGGAAGCACTGAAGCTTTCTTT | CATSRLGQGSTEAFF
TRBJ1-2 | few | TRBV3-1/TRBV3-2 | NA | TGTGCCAGCAGCCAAATAACAGGGCAACTGGATGGCTACACCTTC | CASSQITGQLDGYTF
TRBJ1-4 | NA | TRBV5-6 | TRBD1 | TGTGCCAGCAGCTTGGGAGGGGGCAAGAGGGAAAAACTGTTTTTT | CASSLGGGKREKLFF
TRBJ2-1 | NA | TRBV24-1 | TRBD2 | TGTGCCACCAGTGTAGGGAGCGGGGGGAATGAGCAGTTCTTC | CATSVGSGGNEQFF
TRBJ1-5 | NA | TRBV30 | NA | TGTGCCTGCTCGACCGGAACTATCAGTTATCCCCAGCATTTT | CACSTGTISYPQHF
TRBJ2-6 | NA | TRBV5-1 | NA | TGCGCCAGCCGTACTTCACAGGGAAGGGCTGGGGCCAACGTCCTGACTTTC | CASRTSQGRAGANVLTF
TRBJ2-1 | NA | TRBV5-6 | NA | TGTGCCAGCAGCCCGGTGGAGGCCTACAATGAGCAGTTCTTC | CASSPVEAYNEQFF
TRBJ1-1 | NA | TRBV7-8 | NA | TGTGCCAGCAGCCATGGCCGACGACAGAACACTGAAGCTTTCTTT | CASSHGRRQNTEAFF
TRBJ1-5 | once | TRBV30 | TRBD1 | TGTGCCTGGAGTGTACTCGAGGCAGGGGGTAATCAGCCCCAGCATTTT | CAWSVLEAGGNQPQHF
TRBJ2-7 | NA | TRBV7-4 | TRBD1 | TGTGCCAGCAGCAATCCGGGACAGGGCAACGAGCAGTACTTC | CASSNPGQGNEQYF